This passage covers 16 T cell receptor beta chains from one sample sequenced in a study of blood T cell repertoires in COVID-19. The table came from immunoSEQ multiplex PCR; TCRdb's copy has only in-frame clones and leaves some out. Here the sample spans more than 150,000 clones, more than 90% being singletons. The sample consisted of peripheral blood. The receptor set was obtained from a man over 45 with acute or convalescent COVID-19.

The chain carries TRBV4-2 and TRBJ2-7, with D hard to call. This CDR3 region has 11 residues. In germline, CDR1 is LGHNA, CDR2 YNFKEQ. The V and J ends lost 5 bases and 1 base respectively, with 3 bases between them. This CDR3 reads CASSSSYEQYF. The CDR3 DNA reads as TGTGCCAGCAGCTCTTCCTACGAGCAGTACTTC.

The chain carries TRBV7-3 and TRBJ2-1; D not resolved. The CDR3 spans 15 residues. V was clipped by 2 bases and J by 8 bases, with 16 bases between them. CDR1 and CDR2 from the germline V gene are SGHTA and FQGTGA. The CDR3 loop reads CASSLLGSGPHEQFF. CDR3 bases: TGTGCCAGCAGCTTACTTGGTTCTGGGCCCCATGAGCAGTTCTTC.

The chain couples TRBV4-1 to TRBJ2-3, with 7 nucleotides matching TRBD2. This CDR3 region has 15 residues. The V gene's germline CDR1 is MGHRA and CDR2 YSYEKL. V shed 2 bases and J 2 bases; nucleotides not matched to a gene: 4. DNA for the CDR3: TGCGCCAGCAGCCAACTGGGACTACTCACAGATACGCAGTATTTT. It specifies CASSQLGLLTDTQYF.

V and J are TRBV4-2 and TRBJ2-3, with TRBD2 identical over 10 bases. The CDR3 runs 16 residues. The junction had 9 bases not matched to a gene; V was cut back by 4 bases and J by 5 bases. Germline CDR1 is LGHNA and CDR2 is YNFKEQ. The CDR3 DNA is TGTGCCAGCAGCCTACAAGCGGGGGGGCCGGGAGATACGCAGTATTTT. The encoded protein is CASSLQAGGPGDTQYF.

The chain has TRBV18 and TRBJ1-6, with a weak D call TRBD1 (6 bases). This CDR3 is built from 16 residues. The germline V and J ends were trimmed by 2 bases and 6 bases, with 14 bases remaining between them. Germline assignment: CDR1 KGHSH and CDR2 LQKENI. CDR3 loop: CASSPYRDPINSPLHF. The CDR3 DNA reads TGTGCCAGCTCACCATACAGGGATCCAATTAATTCACCCCTCCACTTT.

The V call is TRBV9, the J call TRBJ2-1, with TRBD2 matching over 12 bases. J lost 9 bases, V lost 0 bases, and 1 base had no gene match. CDR1 is SGDLS and CDR2 is YYNGEE in the germline V gene. This CDR3 spans 14 amino acids. CDR3 residues: CASSVGLAGVEQFF. The CDR3 nucleotides read TGTGCCAGCAGCGTAGGACTAGCGGGGGTTGAGCAGTTCTTC.

The V gene is TRBV7-9, the J gene TRBJ2-1; 8 bases are a match to TRBD2. There are 15 residues in the CDR3. V was pared by 2 bases and J by 7 bases, with 7 bases of the junction left unmatched. Per germline, CDR1 SEHNR and CDR2 FQNEAQ (reference sequence). The CDR3 DNA is TGTGCCAGCAGCTTATCGGGAGGGAGAGGGAATGAGCAGTTCTTC. Protein sequence: CASSLSGGRGNEQFF.

This chain joins TRBV4-2 and TRBJ2-1; unclear D gene. The CDR3 spans 16 residues. In germline, CDR1 is LGHNA, CDR2 YNFKEQ. Trimming pared 1 base from V and 2 bases from J, leaving 12 bases between. This chain's CDR3 is CASSQGSMATYNEQFF. The CDR3 region has the DNA TGTGCCAGCAGCCAAGGATCGATGGCAACCTACAATGAGCAGTTCTTC.

The rearrangement joins TRBV4-1 to TRBJ2-1; unclear D gene. V was pared by 0 bases and J by 7 bases, with 10 bases between. The CDR3 contains 14 residues. Germline assignment: CDR1 MGHRA and CDR2 YSYEKL. The CDR3 is CASSQENSLNEQFF. CDR3 sequence (DNA): TGCGCCAGCAGCCAAGAAAATTCCCTGAATGAGCAGTTCTTC.

The chain has TRBV28 and TRBJ2-2; the D is unclear. V was pared by 3 bases and J by 8 bases, with 10 bases between. CDR3 length: 13 amino acids. CDR1 is MDHEN and CDR2 is SYDVKM in the germline V gene. The CDR3 sequence: CASSFWAEGELFF. The CDR3 coding sequence is TGTGCCAGCAGTTTTTGGGCTGAGGGGGAGCTGTTTTTT.

The chain recombines TRBV18 with TRBJ1-6, with D unresolved. V lost 1 base and J lost 2, with 24 bases in between. Germline CDR1 and CDR2: KGHSH and LQKENI. This CDR3 region has 21 residues. DNA of the CDR3: TGTGCCAGCTCACCACGGAGTTTTGAGGGAAAGAGACTCACCTATAATTCACCCCTCCACTTT. This encodes CASSPRSFEGKRLTYNSPLHF.

The CDR3: CASSVAWTGAGNTIYF. CDR3 DNA: TGTGCCAGCAGCGTAGCATGGACAGGGGCTGGAAACACCATATATTTT. V is TRBV9 and J is TRBJ1-3; 9 bases are shared with TRBD1. Losses at the gene ends were 0 bases for V and 2 bases for J; bases not matched to a gene: 3. The CDR3 has 16 residues. Germline CDR1 is SGDLS and CDR2 is YYNGEE.

V is TRBV6-5 and J is TRBJ2-7; D is perhaps TRBD2 (5 bases). Germline V gives CDR1 MNHEY, CDR2 SVGAGI. V was shortened by 6 bases and J by 3 bases, with 15 bases between the two germline ends. The CDR3 runs to 14 residues. The CDR3 spells CASSVAGGYYEQYV. The CDR3 coding sequence is TGTGCCAGCAGCGTTGCGGGCGGCTACTACGAGCAGTACGTC.

V is TRBV28 and J is TRBJ1-4; D call uncertain. Germline CDR1 reads MDHEN; CDR2 reads SYDVKM. V gave up 10 bases and J gave up 7 bases, with 22 bases separating them. The CDR3 covers 15 residues. CDR3 in amino acids: CAITRVRGGGEKLFF. The CDR3 DNA sequence: TGTGCCATCACGCGGGTCCGGGGAGGCGGTGAAAAACTGTTTTTT. The full variable domain, in which reference TRBV28 and TRBJ1-4 provide the parts outside the CDR3, is DVKVTQSSRYLVKRTGEKVFLECVQDMDHENMFWYRQDPGLGLRLIYFSYDVKMKEKGDIPEGYSVSREKKERFSLILESASTNQTSMYLCAITRVRGGGEKLFFGSGTQLSVL.

The chain employs TRBV27 and TRBJ2-7; possible D gene TRBD2, 5 bases. V lost 6 bases and J 1 base, leaving 16 bases between the germline ends. CDR1 MNHEY and CDR2 SMNVEV come from the germline V gene (reference sequence). This CDR3 is built from 15 residues. The DNA of the CDR3 is TGTGCCAGCAGCAGAGAGGGAGTCGGGTCCTACGAGCAGTACTTC. This gives the protein CASSREGVGSYEQYF.

The rearrangement uses TRBV28 and TRBJ1-2; D gene uncertain. V was trimmed by 5 bases and J by 4 bases, leaving 11 bases between them. CDR3 length: 13 residues. Germline V gene lookup returns CDR1 MDHEN and CDR2 SYDVKM. CDR3 bases: TGTGCCAGCAGTGCGACCGGGTCCTATGGCTACACCTTC. Translating gives CASSATGSYGYTF.